The 17 T cell receptor beta chains below were found in one sample sequenced in a study of neurological immune-mediated disorders. TCRdb re-called the 5' RACE reads through MiXCR, storing one row per CDR3 protein. Here the sample spans tens of thousands of distinct CDR3 sequences, about 4% being singletons. The material sequenced was PBMCs. The receptors here all came from a young man with multiple sclerosis.

This clonotype was picked up many times. The chain carries TRBV4-1 and TRBJ1-1, with TRBD1 matching over 7 bases. V trimming: 3 bases; J trimming: 0 bases; junction bases outside the gene matches: 4. The CDR3 has 15 residues. Germline V gives CDR1 MGHRA, CDR2 YSYEKL. CDR3 in amino acids: CASSHSGQVNTEAFF. The CDR3 nucleotides are TGCGCCAGCAGCCATTCCGGACAGGTGAACACTGAAGCTTTCTTT.

This clonotype was seen at least ten times. CDR3 DNA sequence: TGTGCCAGCCGGAACGGGGGGCCAAATCAGCCCCAGCATTTT. This translates into CASRNGGPNQPQHF. This sequence joins TRBV6-2 or TRBV6-3 and TRBJ1-5, with a tentative D call TRBD1 (6 bases). V shed 8 bases and J shed 4 bases, with 15 bases lying between them. The CDR3 consists of 14 residues. Germline CDR1 and CDR2: MNHEY and SVGEGT.

In this sample, this clonotype turned up many times. The genes are TRBV3-1 and TRBJ2-1; possible D gene TRBD2, 6 bases. CDR1 is LGHDT, CDR2 YNNKEL, per germline (reference sequence). Trimming left V 6 bases short and J 0 bases short, with 12 bases between. The CDR3 is 15 residues long. The chain's CDR3 is CASSKRGSSYNEQFF. CDR3 sequence (DNA): TGTGCCAGCAGTAAACGGGGGAGCTCCTACAATGAGCAGTTCTTC.

This clonotype was detected ten times or more. V gene TRBV6-6 combines with J gene TRBJ1-1; the D is unclear. Germline CDR1 reads MNHNY; CDR2 reads SVGAGI (reference sequence). V was pared by 2 bases and J by 5 bases, with 9 bases between. The CDR3 sequence is 13 residues long. Written as DNA, the CDR3 is TGTGCCAGCAGTTACCAAGTATCGACTGAAGCTTTCTTT. Amino acids: CASSYQVSTEAFF.

Many counts were recorded for this clonotype. The rearrangement uses TRBV20-1 and TRBJ2-3; 8 positions agree with TRBD2. Unmatched junction bases numbered 8, after V lost 2 bases and J lost 1 base. Germline values: CDR1 DFQATT, CDR2 SNEGSKA (reference sequence). The CDR3 runs 16 residues. The chain's CDR3 is CSARRSSGGRTDTQYF. In DNA, the CDR3 is TGCAGTGCTAGACGATCCAGCGGGGGCCGCACAGATACGCAGTATTTT.

Ten or more counts support this clonotype. The rearrangement uses TRBV5-1 and TRBJ1-1, with no clear D. CDR1 and CDR2 from the germline V gene are SGHRS and YFSETQ. The CDR3 covers 15 residues. Between the trimmed V and J ends, which lost 1 base and 0 bases, there was a span of 10 bases. CDR3 region: CASSLFAEVNTEAFF. In DNA, the CDR3 is TGCGCCAGCAGCTTGTTTGCAGAAGTGAACACTGAAGCTTTCTTT.

This clonotype was seen ten or more times. The CDR3, as DNA: TGTGCCACCAGTGACCCAGGGCGCAATGAGCAGTTCTTC. Translated, it gives CATSDPGRNEQFF. The V gene is TRBV24-1, the J gene TRBJ2-1; D is possibly TRBD1 (5 bases). CDR1 KGHDR and CDR2 SFDVKD come from the germline V gene. Trimming cost V 4 bases and J 6 bases, with 9 bases left between them. The CDR3 contains 13 residues.

In this sample, this clonotype turned up once. A much larger clone sits a single nucleotide away, making a read error possible. The chain employs TRBV6-5 and TRBJ2-1; 9 nucleotides match TRBD2. Germline V gives CDR1 MNHEY, CDR2 SVGAGI. V lost 2 bases, J lost 10 bases, and 3 bases stayed unmatched. The CDR3 spans 13 residues. The CDR3 DNA reads TGTGCCAGCAGTTACCCGCGGGGGGGAGAGCAGTTCTTC. It specifies CASSYPRGGEQFF.

This clonotype came up many times. The V and J genes are TRBV25-1 and TRBJ1-1; no definite D call. Trimming pared 5 bases from V and 4 bases from J, leaving 11 bases between. The CDR3 covers 13 residues. Germline V gene data show CDR1 as MGHDK and CDR2 as SYGVNS. The chain's CDR3 is CASSWATGTEAFF. CDR3 coding DNA: TGTGCCAGCAGTTGGGCTACCGGCACTGAAGCTTTCTTT.

This clonotype appeared many times. The CDR3 sequence: CSANRPGQDEKLFF. CDR3 coding DNA: TGCAGTGCCAACCGCCCGGGACAGGATGAAAAACTGTTTTTT. The V gene is TRBV20-1, the J gene TRBJ1-4, with 8 bases that match TRBD1. J lost 6 bases, V lost 6 bases, and 9 bases had no gene match. The CDR3 contains 14 residues. The germline CDR1 and CDR2 sequences are DFQATT and SNEGSKA (reference sequence).

This clonotype was found many times. V gene TRBV15 combines with J gene TRBJ1-3, with D hard to call. This CDR3 has 16 amino acids. Germline V gene data show CDR1 as LNHNV and CDR2 as YYDKDF (reference sequence). Trimming took off 4 bases at V and 2 bases at J, with 15 bases between the two ends. This CDR3 reads CATSTRERPPGNTIYF. The CDR3 DNA is TGTGCCACCAGCACCAGAGAAAGACCCCCTGGAAACACCATATATTTT.

This clonotype was seen at least ten times. The chain combines TRBV10-3 with TRBJ2-7; 10 bases are a match to TRBD1. After removal of 5 bases from V and 5 bases from J, the junction contained 3 bases not matched to a gene. Germline CDR1 and CDR2: ENHRY and SYGVKD. This CDR3 spans 13 amino acids. CDR3 loop: CAISRQGAHEQYF. The CDR3 DNA reads TGTGCCATCAGTAGACAGGGGGCGCACGAGCAGTACTTC.

This clonotype showed up many times. This chain joins TRBV12-3 or TRBV12-4 and TRBJ2-7; D might be TRBD1 or TRBD2, each matching 6 bases. This CDR3 region has 12 residues. V lost 0 bases, J lost 13 bases, and 13 bases lay in between. CDR3 DNA sequence: TGTGCCAGCAGTTTAGCGCGGGACATACCTTACTTC. Translation: CASSLARDIPYF.

There are many counts of this clonotype. The chain carries TRBV4-3 and TRBJ1-2; possibly TRBD1 for D (6 bases). The length of the CDR3 is 15 residues. Trimming removed 3 bases from V and 7 bases from J, with 18 bases in between. CDR1 and CDR2 (germline): LGHNA, YSLEER. The DNA of the CDR3 is TGCGCCAGCAGCCACAACTCACATTACAGGGCTGGCTACACCTTC. Protein sequence: CASSHNSHYRAGYTF.

This clonotype has ten or more counts. The rearrangement joins TRBV5-6 to TRBJ1-2; D gene ambiguous. The germline V gene encodes CDR1 SGHDT and CDR2 YYEEEE. The CDR3 has 14 residues. With 7 bases removed from V and 7 bases from J, the gap between germline ends came to 20 bases. CDR3 in DNA: TGTGCCAGCGCCCCCCGGTACCAGGCGGGTGGCTACACCTTC. Translation gives CASAPRYQAGGYTF.

This clonotype was detected ten times or more. DNA for the CDR3: TGTGCCAGCAGCTCGTATTACGTTCCGGCCAAAAACATTCAGTACTTC. Its protein is CASSSYYVPAKNIQYF. The genes are TRBV3-1 and TRBJ2-4; D is unclear. V gave up 5 bases and J gave up 1 base, with 15 bases separating them. Looked up from germline, CDR1 is LGHDT and CDR2 is YNNKEL (reference sequence). The CDR3 extends over 16 amino acids. The variable domain in full, with the rest retrieved from reference TRBV3-1 and TRBJ2-4, is DTAVSQTPKYLVTQMGNDKSIKCEQNLGHDTMYWYKQDSKKFLKIMFSYNNKELIINETVPNRFSPKSPDKAHLNLHINSLELGDSAVYFCASSSYYVPAKNIQYFGAGTRLSVL.

This clonotype was detected many times. The CDR3 protein is CASSSRQGADTEAFF. The CDR3 DNA reads TGTGCCAGCAGTTCACGACAGGGGGCAGACACTGAAGCTTTCTTT. The chain recombines TRBV6-5 with TRBJ1-1, with TRBD1 matching over 10 bases. This CDR3 has 15 residues. V gave up 4 bases and J gave up 3 bases; unmatched junction bases: 5. Germline V lookup: CDR1 MNHEY, CDR2 SVGAGI.